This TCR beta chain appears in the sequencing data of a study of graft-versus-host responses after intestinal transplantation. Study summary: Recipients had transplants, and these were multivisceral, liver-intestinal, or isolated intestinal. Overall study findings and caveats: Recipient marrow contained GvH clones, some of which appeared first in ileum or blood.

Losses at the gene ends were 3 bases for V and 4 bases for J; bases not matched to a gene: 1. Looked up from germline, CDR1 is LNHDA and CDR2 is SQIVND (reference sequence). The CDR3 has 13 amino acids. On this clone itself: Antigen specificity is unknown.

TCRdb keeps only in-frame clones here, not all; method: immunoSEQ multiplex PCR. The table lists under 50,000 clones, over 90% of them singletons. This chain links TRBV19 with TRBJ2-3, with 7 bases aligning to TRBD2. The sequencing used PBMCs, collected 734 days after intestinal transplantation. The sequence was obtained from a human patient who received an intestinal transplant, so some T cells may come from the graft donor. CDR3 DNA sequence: TGTGCCAGTAGTATCGGACTAGCAGATACGCAGTATTTT. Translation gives CASSIGLADTQYF.